The present entry profiles one TCR beta chain with its context. The source of the sample is a study of blood T cell repertoires in COVID-19. Study information: Acute-phase and convalescent COVID-19 samples originated in the United States, Italy and Spain. T cells, B-cell-depleted T cells, or PBMCs supplied cDNA or gDNA.

The V and J ends lost 2 bases and 6 bases respectively, with 17 bases between them. The CDR3 totals 16 residues. The germline V gene has CDR1 MNHEY and CDR2 SMNVEV (reference sequence). In the original workflow: Nucleated cell counts were estimated from reference gene primer amplification. Clones were read by immunoSEQ multiplex PCR, and TCRdb kept only the in-frame ones, dropping some. V and J calls plus clone size are reproduced from that table; the DNA served to infer D and trimming. The sample yields hundreds of thousands of clones, around 87% seen once. The chain combines TRBV27 with TRBJ2-1; D is ambiguous. The specimen was peripheral blood. The TCR comes from a woman in her forties who had recovered from COVID-19. The CDR3 protein is CASSLQPRLVINEQFF. In DNA form, the CDR3 reads TGTGCCAGCAGTTTACAGCCGAGGCTGGTCATCAATGAGCAGTTCTTC.